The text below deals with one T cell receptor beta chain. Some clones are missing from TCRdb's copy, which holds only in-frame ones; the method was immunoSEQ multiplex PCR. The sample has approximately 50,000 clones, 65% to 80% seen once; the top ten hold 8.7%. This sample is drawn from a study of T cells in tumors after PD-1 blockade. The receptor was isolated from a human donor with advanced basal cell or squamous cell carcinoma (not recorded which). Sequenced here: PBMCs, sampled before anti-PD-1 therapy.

The CDR3 nucleotides read TGTGCCAGCAGCTTATCGGGTGGCGTGAACACTGAAGCTTTCTTT. It yields the protein CASSLSGGVNTEAFF. The rearrangement links TRBV7-9 to TRBJ1-1; D not resolved. The CDR3 runs to 15 residues. Trimming shortened V by 2 bases and J by 0 bases, and 10 bases separated the two germline ends. The germline gives CDR1 SEHNR, CDR2 FQNEAQ (reference sequence).